Listed below are T cell receptor beta chains from one sample, sequenced in a study of identical twins. TCRdb called the 5' RACE reads again in MiXCR, with one record for every CDR3 protein. The sample gives under 350,000 distinct CDR3 sequences, roughly 10% of which show up once; roughly 7% is in the top ten. This sample was shared with a second study, whose subject was yellow fever vaccine responses in identical twins.

Sequenced material: CD8+ T cells sorted from blood. Receptors were obtained from a woman aged 18 to 35 in good health. Both conserved end residues are part of each CDR3. D genes are given only for firm matches. The size of a clone is reported for some rows only, either as once, few or many, or as a class for expanded clones.

d_call	j_call	clone_size	v_call	cdr3_aa	cdr3_nt
-	TRBJ2-5	many	TRBV5-6	CASSFLSQETQYF	TGTGCCAGCAGCTTCTTATCCCAAGAGACCCAGTACTTC
TRBD2	TRBJ2-1	few	TRBV12-3/TRBV12-4	CASTEGLAAYNEQFF	TGTGCCAGCACCGAGGGACTAGCGGCCTACAATGAGCAGTTCTTC
-	TRBJ2-7	many	TRBV7-9	CASSLGPGTITYEQYF	TGTGCCAGCAGCTTAGGGCCCGGGACAATTACCTACGAGCAGTACTTC
-	TRBJ1-5	-	TRBV6-1	CASSKGSNQPQHF	TGTGCCAGCAGCAAAGGTAGCAATCAGCCCCAGCATTTT
-	TRBJ2-5	few	TRBV5-6	CASASRGGGSKTQYF	TGTGCCAGCGCCTCCAGGGGCGGGGGTTCGAAGACCCAGTACTTC
TRBD2	TRBJ2-1	many	TRBV6-1	CASSESAGGPWEQFF	TGTGCCAGCAGTGAATCGGCGGGGGGGCCATGGGAGCAGTTCTTC
-	TRBJ2-7	many	TRBV9	CASSVGVKGEQYF	TGTGCCAGCAGCGTAGGGGTGAAGGGGGAGCAGTACTTC
-	TRBJ1-2	-	TRBV2	CASMGFRGYGYTF	TGTGCCAGCATGGGATTCCGGGGCTATGGCTACACCTTC
-	TRBJ2-7	many	TRBV10-2	CASSERGIYEQYF	TGCGCCAGCAGTGAGCGCGGGATCTACGAGCAGTACTTC
-	TRBJ2-1	many	TRBV28	CASSFQGLGNEQFF	TGTGCCAGCAGTTTCCAGGGGCTTGGGAATGAGCAGTTCTTC
TRBD2	TRBJ2-7	few	TRBV6-2/TRBV6-3	CASRTSGRADEQYF	TGTGCCAGCAGGACTAGCGGGAGGGCCGATGAGCAGTACTTC
TRBD2	TRBJ2-1	few	TRBV19	CASTGLAYNEQFF	TGTGCCAGCACCGGACTAGCGTACAATGAGCAGTTCTTC
TRBD2	TRBJ2-1	many	TRBV5-6	CASSLAGLAEKSYNEQFF	TGTGCCAGCAGCTTGGCAGGACTAGCGGAAAAATCCTACAATGAGCAGTTCTTC
-	TRBJ1-4	-	TRBV7-2	CASSSQRVEKLFF	TGTGCCAGCAGCTCCCAGAGGGTTGAAAAACTGTTTTTT
-	TRBJ2-1	-	TRBV7-2	CASSLGRRAGNEQFF	TGTGCCAGCAGCTTAGGTCGGCGGGCCGGCAATGAGCAGTTCTTC
TRBD1	TRBJ1-1	many	TRBV4-1	CASSLHPGQGAWPEAFF	TGCGCCAGCAGCCTGCACCCGGGACAGGGGGCTTGGCCTGAAGCTTTCTTT
-	TRBJ2-5	many	TRBV6-2/TRBV6-3	CASSYWAAETQYF	TGTGCCAGCAGTTACTGGGCGGCGGAGACCCAGTACTTC
TRBD2	TRBJ2-2	once	TRBV3-1	CASSPKGTSGSLNTGELFF	TGTGCCAGCTCCCCCAAGGGGACTAGCGGGAGTTTGAACACCGGGGAGCTGTTTTTT
TRBD1	TRBJ1-6	many	TRBV15	CATRQTTGTGGRSPLHF	TGTGCCACAAGACAAACCACCGGGACAGGGGGCCGGTCACCCCTCCACTTT
-	TRBJ2-7	-	TRBV5-6	CASSLRQSSYEQYF	TGTGCCAGCAGCTTAAGGCAGTCCTCCTACGAGCAGTACTTC
-	TRBJ2-2	many	TRBV15	CATSRDRQSAGELFF	TGTGCCACCAGCAGAGATCGGCAGAGCGCAGGGGAGCTGTTTTTT
TRBD1	TRBJ1-5	-	TRBV27	CATQVAGGDQPQHF	TGTGCCACCCAGGTGGCAGGGGGTGATCAGCCCCAGCATTTT
-	TRBJ2-5	-	TRBV4-2	CASSQAARGDLGETQYF	TGTGCCAGCAGCCAAGCGGCCAGGGGAGACCTGGGAGAGACCCAGTACTTC
TRBD1	TRBJ2-3	many	TRBV9	CASSPTGQGALDTQYF	TGTGCCAGCAGCCCCACCGGACAGGGGGCTTTAGATACGCAGTATTTT